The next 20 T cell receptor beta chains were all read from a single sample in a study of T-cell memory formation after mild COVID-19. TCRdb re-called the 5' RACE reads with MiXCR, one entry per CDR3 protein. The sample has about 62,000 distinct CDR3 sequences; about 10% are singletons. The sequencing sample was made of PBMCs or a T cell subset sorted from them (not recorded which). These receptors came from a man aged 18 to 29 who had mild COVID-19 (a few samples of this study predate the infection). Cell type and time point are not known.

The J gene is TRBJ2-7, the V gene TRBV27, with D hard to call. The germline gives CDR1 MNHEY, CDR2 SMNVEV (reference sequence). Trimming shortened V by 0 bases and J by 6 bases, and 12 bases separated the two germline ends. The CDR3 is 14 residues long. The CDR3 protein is CASSLSLATREQYF. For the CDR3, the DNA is TGTGCCAGCAGTTTATCCCTCGCGACTCGCGAGCAGTACTTC.

This CDR3 is CASSKADRGEGTDTQYF. The CDR3 region has the DNA TGTGCCAGCAGCAAAGCCGACAGGGGCGAGGGCACAGATACGCAGTATTTT. The chain links TRBV21-1 to TRBJ2-3; the table assigns TRBD1, which was not confirmed against the DNA. TRBV21-1 is a pseudogene locus. CDR3 size: 17 residues.

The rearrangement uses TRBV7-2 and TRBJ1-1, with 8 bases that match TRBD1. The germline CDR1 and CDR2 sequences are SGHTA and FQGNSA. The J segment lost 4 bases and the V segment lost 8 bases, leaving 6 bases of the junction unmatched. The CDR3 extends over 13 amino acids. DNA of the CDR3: TGTGCCAGCGTCGGACAGGGTTCCACTGAAGCTTTCTTT. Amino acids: CASVGQGSTEAFF.

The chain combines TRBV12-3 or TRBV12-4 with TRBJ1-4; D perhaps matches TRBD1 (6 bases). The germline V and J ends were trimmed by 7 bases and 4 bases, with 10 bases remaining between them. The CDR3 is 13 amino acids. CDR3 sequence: CASKRQVNEKLFF. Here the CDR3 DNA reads TGTGCCAGCAAAAGACAGGTTAATGAAAAACTGTTTTTT.

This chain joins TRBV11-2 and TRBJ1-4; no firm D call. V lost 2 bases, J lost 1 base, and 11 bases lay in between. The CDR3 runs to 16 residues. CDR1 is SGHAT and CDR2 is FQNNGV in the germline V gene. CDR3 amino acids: CASSLLPGRTNEKLFF. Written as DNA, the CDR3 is TGTGCCAGCAGCTTACTCCCTGGGCGAACTAATGAAAAACTGTTTTTT.

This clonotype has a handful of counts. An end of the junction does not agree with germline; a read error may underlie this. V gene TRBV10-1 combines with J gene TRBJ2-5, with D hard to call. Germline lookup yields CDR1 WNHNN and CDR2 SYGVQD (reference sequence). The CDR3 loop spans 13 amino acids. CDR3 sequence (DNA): TGCGCCAGCGGTGACGAGGTACAAGAGACCCAGTACTTC. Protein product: CASGDEVQETQYF.

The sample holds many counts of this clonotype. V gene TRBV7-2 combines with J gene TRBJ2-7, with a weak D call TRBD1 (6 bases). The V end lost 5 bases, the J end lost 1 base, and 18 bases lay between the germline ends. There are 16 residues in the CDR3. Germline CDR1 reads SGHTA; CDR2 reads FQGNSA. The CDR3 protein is CASSRSGTRDSYEQYF. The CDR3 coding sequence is TGTGCCAGCAGCCGATCCGGGACAAGAGATTCCTACGAGCAGTACTTC.

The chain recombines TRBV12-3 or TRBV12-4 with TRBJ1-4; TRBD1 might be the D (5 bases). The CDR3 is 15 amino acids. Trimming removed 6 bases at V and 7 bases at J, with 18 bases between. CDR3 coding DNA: TGTGCCAGCAGCTCCGCGGGGGACCTCGGTGAAAAACTGTTTTTT. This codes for CASSSAGDLGEKLFF.

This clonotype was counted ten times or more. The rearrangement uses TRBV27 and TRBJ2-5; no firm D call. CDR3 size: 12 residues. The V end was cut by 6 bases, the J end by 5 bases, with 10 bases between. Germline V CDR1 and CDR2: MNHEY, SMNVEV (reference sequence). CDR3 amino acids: CASRGLLETQYF. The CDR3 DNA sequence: TGTGCCAGCAGGGGCCTCTTGGAGACCCAGTACTTC.

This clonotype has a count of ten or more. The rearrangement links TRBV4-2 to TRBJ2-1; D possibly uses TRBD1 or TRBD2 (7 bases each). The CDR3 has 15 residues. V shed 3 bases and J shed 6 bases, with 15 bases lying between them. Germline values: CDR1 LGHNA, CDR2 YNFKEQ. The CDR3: CASSHTDREGNEQFF. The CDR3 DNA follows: TGTGCCAGCAGCCATACAGACAGGGAGGGCAATGAGCAGTTCTTC.

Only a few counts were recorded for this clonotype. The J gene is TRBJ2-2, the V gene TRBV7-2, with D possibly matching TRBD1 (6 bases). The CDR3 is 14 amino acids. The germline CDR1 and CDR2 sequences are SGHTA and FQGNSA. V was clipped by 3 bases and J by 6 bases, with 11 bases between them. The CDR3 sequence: CASSFTPGAGELFF. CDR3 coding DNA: TGTGCCAGCAGCTTTACTCCAGGGGCCGGGGAGCTGTTTTTT.

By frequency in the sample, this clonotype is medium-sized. The CDR3 DNA follows: TGCGCCAGCAGCTTGGTAGGACAGGGGGCCTACGAGCAGTACTTC. Translating gives CASSLVGQGAYEQYF. The chain carries TRBV5-1 and TRBJ2-7; 10 bases are a match to TRBD1. The CDR3 consists of 15 residues. With 0 bases clipped from V and 2 bases from J, the junction kept 2 bases outside the gene matches. The germline gives CDR1 SGHRS, CDR2 YFSETQ. The full variable domain, its missing parts supplied by reference TRBV5-1 and TRBJ2-7, is KAGVTQTPRYLIKTRGQQVTLSCSPISGHRSVSWYQQTPGQGLQFLFEYFSETQRNKGNFPGRFSGRQFSNSRSEMNVSTLELGDSALYLCASSLVGQGAYEQYFGPGTRLTVT.

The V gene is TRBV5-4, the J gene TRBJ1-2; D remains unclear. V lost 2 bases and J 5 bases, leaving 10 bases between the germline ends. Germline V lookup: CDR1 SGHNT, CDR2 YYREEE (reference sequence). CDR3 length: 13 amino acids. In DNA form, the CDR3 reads TGTGCCAGCAGCTTCCCGGGAGAATATGGCTACACCTTC. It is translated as CASSFPGEYGYTF.

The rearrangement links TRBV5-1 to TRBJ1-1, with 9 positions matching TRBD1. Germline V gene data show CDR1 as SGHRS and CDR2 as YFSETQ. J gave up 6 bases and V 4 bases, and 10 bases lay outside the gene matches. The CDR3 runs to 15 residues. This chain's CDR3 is CASSIYRGLWPEAFF. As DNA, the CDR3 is TGCGCCAGCAGCATTTACAGGGGGCTCTGGCCTGAAGCTTTCTTT. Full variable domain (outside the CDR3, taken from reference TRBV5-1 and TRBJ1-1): KAGVTQTPRYLIKTRGQQVTLSCSPISGHRSVSWYQQTPGQGLQFLFEYFSETQRNKGNFPGRFSGRQFSNSRSEMNVSTLELGDSALYLCASSIYRGLWPEAFFGQGTRLTVV.

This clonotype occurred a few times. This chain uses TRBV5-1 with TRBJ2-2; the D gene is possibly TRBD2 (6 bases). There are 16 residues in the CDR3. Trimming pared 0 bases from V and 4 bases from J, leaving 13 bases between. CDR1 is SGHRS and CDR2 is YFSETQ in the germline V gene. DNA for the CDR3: TGCGCCAGCAGCTTGGGGTTCGGGAGCGGCACCGGGGAGCTGTTTTTT. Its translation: CASSLGFGSGTGELFF.

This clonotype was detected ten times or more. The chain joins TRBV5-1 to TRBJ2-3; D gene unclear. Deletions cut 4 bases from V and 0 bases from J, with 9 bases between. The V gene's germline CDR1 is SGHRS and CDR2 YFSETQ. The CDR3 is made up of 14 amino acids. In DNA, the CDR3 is TGCGCCAGCAGCAGAATATCTAGCACAGATACGCAGTATTTT. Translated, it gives CASSRISSTDTQYF.

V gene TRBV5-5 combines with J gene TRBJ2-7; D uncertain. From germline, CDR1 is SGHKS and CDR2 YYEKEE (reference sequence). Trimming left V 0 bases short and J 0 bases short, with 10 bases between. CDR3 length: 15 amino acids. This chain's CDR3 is CASSLVPESSYEQYV. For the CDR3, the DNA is TGTGCCAGCAGCTTGGTCCCCGAGAGCTCCTACGAGCAGTACGTC.

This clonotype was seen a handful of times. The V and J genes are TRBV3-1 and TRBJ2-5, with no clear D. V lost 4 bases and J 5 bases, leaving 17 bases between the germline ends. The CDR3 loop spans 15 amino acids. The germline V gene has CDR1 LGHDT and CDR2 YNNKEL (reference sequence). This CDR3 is CASSRETRSWETQYF. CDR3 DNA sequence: TGTGCCAGCAGCCGAGAAACGCGTAGCTGGGAGACCCAGTACTTC.

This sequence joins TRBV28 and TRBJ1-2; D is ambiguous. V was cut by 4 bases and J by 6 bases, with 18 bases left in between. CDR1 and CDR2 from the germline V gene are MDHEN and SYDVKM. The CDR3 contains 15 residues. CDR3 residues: CASSSSGIGDDGYTF. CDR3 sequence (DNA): TGTGCCAGCAGTTCCTCGGGGATTGGGGATGATGGCTACACCTTC.

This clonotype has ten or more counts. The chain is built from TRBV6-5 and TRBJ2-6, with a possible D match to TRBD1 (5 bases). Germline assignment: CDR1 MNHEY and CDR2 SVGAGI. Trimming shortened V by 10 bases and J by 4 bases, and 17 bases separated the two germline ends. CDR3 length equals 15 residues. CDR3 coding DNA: TGTGCCATTGGCCAGGGATATACCGGGGCCAACGTCCTGACTTTC. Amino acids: CAIGQGYTGANVLTF.